This T cell receptor beta chain is drawn from a study of T cell changes during pregnancy in multiple sclerosis. The V gene's germline CDR1 is MRHNA and CDR2 SNTAGT. Trimming removed 3 bases from V and 4 bases from J; junction bases left unmatched: 9. The CDR3 runs to 16 residues. Assay used: immunoSEQ multiplex PCR; TCRdb lists only in-frame clones, some missing. The data show 90,000 to 95,000 clones, 90% to 95% seen once. The sequencing used peripheral blood, collected in the third trimester of pregnancy. The clonotype comes from a female donor with multiple sclerosis, enrolled in a pregnancy study. The chain combines TRBV6-4 with TRBJ2-3; 8 bases fit TRBD2. The CDR3 DNA sequence: TGTGCCAGCAGTGATTCAACGGGAGGGCAAGCAGATACGCAGTATTTT. It yields the protein CASSDSTGGQADTQYF.